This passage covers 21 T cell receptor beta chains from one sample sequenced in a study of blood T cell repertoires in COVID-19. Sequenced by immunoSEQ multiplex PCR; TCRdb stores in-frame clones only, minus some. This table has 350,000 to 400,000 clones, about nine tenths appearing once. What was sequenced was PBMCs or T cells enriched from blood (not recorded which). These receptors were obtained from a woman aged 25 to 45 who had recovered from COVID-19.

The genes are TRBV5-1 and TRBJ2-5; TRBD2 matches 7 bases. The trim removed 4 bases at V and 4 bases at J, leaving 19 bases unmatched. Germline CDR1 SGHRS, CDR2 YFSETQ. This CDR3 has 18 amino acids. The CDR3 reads CASSIRGTLYSGGETQYF. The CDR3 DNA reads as TGCGCCAGCAGCATCCGGGGGACCCTCTATTCGGGGGGAGAGACCCAGTACTTC. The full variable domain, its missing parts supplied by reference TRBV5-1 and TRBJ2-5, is KAGVTQTPRYLIKTRGQQVTLSCSPISGHRSVSWYQQTPGQGLQFLFEYFSETQRNKGNFPGRFSGRQFSNSRSEMNVSTLELGDSALYLCASSIRGTLYSGGETQYFGPGTRLLVL.

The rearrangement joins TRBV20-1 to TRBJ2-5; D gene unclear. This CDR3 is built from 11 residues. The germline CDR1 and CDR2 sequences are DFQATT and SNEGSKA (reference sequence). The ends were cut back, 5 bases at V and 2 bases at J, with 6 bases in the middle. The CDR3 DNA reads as TGCAGTGCTGAACATCAAGAGACCCAGTACTTC. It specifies CSAEHQETQYF.

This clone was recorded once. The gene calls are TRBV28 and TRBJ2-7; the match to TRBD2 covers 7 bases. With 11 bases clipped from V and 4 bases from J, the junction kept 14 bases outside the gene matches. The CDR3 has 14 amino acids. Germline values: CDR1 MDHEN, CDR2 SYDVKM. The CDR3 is CAALGGGRGYEQYF. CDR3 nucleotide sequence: TGTGCCGCCCTGGGGGGAGGGAGAGGATACGAGCAGTACTTC.

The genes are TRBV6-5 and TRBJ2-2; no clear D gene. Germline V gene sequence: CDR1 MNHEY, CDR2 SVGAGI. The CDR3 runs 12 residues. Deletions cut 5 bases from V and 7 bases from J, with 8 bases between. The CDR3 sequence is CASSPGGGELFF. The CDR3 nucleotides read TGTGCCAGCAGTCCCGGTGGCGGGGAGCTGTTTTTT.

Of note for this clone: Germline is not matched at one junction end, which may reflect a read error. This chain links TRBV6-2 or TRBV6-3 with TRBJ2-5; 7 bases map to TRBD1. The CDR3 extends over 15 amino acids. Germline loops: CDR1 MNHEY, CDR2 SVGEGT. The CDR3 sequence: CATSPWDRPDQTQYF. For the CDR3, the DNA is TGTGCCACCAGTCCATGGGACAGACCAGATCAGACCCAGTACTTC.

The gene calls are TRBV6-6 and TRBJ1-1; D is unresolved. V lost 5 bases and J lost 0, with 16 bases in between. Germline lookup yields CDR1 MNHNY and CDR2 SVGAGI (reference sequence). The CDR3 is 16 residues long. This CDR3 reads CASSPPHSQLNTEAFF. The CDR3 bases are TGTGCCAGCAGTCCGCCCCATTCTCAGTTGAACACTGAAGCTTTCTTT.

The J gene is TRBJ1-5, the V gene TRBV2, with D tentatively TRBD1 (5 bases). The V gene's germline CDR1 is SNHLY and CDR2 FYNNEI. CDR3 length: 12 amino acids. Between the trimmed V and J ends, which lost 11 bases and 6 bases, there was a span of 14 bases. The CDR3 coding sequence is TGTGCCGTACAGGTTAATGGTCAGCCCCAGCATTTT. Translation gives CAVQVNGQPQHF.

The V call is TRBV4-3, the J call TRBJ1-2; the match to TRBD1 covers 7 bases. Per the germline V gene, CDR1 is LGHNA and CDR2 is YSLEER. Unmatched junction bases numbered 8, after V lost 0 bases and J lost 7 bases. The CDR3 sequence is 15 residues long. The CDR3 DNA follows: TGCGCCAGCAGCCAAGATCTTGGGGACAGTGGTGGCTACACCTTC. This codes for CASSQDLGDSGGYTF.

The CDR3 DNA reads TGTGCCAGCAGTGAATTAAGGACTAGAATGGAAGGCTACACCTTC. This codes for CASSELRTRMEGYTF. This chain connects TRBV6-1 to TRBJ1-2; D unclear. CDR1 MNHNS and CDR2 SASEGT come from the germline V gene. The CDR3 runs 15 residues. V shed 2 bases and J shed 8 bases, with 18 bases lying between them.

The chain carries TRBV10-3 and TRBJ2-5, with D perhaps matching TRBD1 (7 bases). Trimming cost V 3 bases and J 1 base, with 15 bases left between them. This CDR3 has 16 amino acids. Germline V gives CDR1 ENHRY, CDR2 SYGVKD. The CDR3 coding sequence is TGTGCCATCAGTGACCACTCAGGGGGAGGCCAAGAGACCCAGTACTTC. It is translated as CAISDHSGGGQETQYF.

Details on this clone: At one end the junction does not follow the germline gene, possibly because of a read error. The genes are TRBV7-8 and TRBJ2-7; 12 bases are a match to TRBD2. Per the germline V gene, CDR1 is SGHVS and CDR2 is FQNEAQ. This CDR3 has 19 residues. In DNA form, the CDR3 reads TGTGCCAGCAGCTTAGAAATACTAGCGGGAGGCCGGTTCTCCCACGAGCAGTACTTC. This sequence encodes CASSLEILAGGRFSHEQYF.

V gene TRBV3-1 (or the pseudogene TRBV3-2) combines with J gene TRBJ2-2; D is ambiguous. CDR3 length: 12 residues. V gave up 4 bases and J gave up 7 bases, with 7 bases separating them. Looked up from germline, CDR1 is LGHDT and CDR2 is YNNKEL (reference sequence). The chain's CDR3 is CASSLVNGELFF. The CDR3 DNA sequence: TGTGCCAGCAGCCTAGTTAACGGGGAGCTGTTTTTT.

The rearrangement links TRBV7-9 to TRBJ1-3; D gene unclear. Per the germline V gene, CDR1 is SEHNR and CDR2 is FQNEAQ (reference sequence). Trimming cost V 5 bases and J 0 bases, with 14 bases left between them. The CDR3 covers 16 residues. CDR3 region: CASSHIPRDSGNTIYF. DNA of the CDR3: TGTGCCAGCAGCCATATTCCCCGGGACTCTGGAAACACCATATATTTT.

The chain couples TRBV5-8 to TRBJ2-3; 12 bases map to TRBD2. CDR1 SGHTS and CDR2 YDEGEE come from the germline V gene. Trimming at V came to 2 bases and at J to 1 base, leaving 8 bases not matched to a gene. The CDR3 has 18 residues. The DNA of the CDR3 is TGTGCCAGCAGCTTAGGTGCCCGACTAGCGGGAGGCACAGATACGCAGTATTTT. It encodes CASSLGARLAGGTDTQYF.

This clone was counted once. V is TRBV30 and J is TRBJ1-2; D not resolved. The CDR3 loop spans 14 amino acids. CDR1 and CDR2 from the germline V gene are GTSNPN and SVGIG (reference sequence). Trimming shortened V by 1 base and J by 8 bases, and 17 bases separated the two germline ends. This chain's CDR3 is CAWSENPEFSGYTF. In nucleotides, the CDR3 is TGTGCCTGGAGTGAAAACCCTGAGTTTAGCGGCTACACCTTC.

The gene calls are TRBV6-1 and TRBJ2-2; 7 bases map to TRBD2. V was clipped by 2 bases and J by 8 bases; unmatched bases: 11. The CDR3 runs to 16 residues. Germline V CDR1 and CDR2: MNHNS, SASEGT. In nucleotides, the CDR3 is TGTGCCAGCAGTGAATCCTTGTCTAGCGGTTTAGGGGAGCTGTTTTTT. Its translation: CASSESLSSGLGELFF.

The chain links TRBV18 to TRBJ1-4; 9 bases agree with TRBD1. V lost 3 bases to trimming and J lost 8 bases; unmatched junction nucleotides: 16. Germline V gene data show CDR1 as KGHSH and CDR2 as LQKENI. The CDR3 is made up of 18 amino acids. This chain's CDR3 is CASSPFGTGLQIYEKLFF. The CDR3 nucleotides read TGTGCCAGCTCACCTTTTGGGACAGGGCTTCAGATTTACGAAAAACTGTTTTTT.

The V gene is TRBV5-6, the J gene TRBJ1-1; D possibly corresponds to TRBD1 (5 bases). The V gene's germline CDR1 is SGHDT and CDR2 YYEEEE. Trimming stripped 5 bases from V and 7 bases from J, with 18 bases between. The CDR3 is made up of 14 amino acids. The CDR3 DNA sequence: TGTGCCAGCAGGAGAACGGGACTTAGGATTGAAGCTTTCTTT. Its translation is CASRRTGLRIEAFF.

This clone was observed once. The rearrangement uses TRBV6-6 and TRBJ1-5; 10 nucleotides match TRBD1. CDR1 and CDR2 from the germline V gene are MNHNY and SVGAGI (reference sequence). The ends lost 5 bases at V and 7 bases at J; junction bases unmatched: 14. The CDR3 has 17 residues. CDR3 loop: CASSRRTGGVVSQPQHF. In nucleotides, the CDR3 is TGTGCCAGCAGTCGACGGACAGGGGGTGTTGTTAGCCAGCCCCAGCATTTT.

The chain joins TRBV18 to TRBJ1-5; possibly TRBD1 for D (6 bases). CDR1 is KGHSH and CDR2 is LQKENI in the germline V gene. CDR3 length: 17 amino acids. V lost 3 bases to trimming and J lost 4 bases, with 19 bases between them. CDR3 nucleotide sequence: TGTGCCAGCTCACCTACCGTTCTGACAGGCGTTAATCAGCCCCAGCATTTT. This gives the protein CASSPTVLTGVNQPQHF.

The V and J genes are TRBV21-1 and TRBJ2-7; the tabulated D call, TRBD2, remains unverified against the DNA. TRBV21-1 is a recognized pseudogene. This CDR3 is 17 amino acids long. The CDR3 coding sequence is TGTGCCAGCAGCAAGAGGTCTCTAGCGGAACACGACTACGAGCAGTACTTC. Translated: CASSKRSLAEHDYEQYF.